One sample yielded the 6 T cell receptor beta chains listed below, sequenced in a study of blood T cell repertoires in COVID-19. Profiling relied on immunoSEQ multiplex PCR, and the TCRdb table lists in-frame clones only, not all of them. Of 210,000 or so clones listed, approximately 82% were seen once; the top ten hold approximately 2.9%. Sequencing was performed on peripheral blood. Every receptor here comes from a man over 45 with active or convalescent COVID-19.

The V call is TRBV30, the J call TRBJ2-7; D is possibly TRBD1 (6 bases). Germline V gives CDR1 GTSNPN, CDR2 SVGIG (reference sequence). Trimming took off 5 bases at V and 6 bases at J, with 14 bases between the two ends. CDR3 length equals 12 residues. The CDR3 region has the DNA TGTGCCTGGCTTACAGGGCGAGGCGAGCAGTACTTC. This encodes CAWLTGRGEQYF.

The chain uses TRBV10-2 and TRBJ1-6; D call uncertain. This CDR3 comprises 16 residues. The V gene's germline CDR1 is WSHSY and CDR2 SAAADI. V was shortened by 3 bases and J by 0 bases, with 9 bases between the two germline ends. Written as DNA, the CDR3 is TGCGCCAGCAGTGACAGGTTAAGCTCCTATAATTCACCCCTCCACTTT. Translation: CASSDRLSSYNSPLHF.

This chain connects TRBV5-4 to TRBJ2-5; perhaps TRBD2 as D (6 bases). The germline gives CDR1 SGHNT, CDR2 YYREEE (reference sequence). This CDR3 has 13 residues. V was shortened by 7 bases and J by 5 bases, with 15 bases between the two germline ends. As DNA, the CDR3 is TGTGCCAGCGCTCGGTCCAGCGGGGAGACCCAGTACTTC. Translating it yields CASARSSGETQYF.

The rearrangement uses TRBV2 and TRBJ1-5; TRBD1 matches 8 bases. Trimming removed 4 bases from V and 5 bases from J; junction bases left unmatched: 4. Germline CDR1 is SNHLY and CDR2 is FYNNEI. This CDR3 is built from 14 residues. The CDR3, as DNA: TGTGCCAGCAGTGGGGACAGGTTATATCAGCCCCAGCATTTT. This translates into CASSGDRLYQPQHF.

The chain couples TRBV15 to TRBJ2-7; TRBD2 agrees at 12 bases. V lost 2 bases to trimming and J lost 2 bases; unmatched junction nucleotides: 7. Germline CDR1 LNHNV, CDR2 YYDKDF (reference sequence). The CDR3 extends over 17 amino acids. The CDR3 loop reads CATSRPPRTSGTYEQYF. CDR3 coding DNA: TGTGCCACCAGCAGACCCCCGCGGACTAGCGGGACCTACGAGCAGTACTTC.

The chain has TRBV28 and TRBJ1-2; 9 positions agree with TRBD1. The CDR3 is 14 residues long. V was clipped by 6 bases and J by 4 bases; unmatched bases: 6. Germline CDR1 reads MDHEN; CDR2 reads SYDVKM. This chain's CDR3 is CASRPGQGIYGYTF. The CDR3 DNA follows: TGTGCCAGCAGACCGGGACAGGGTATCTATGGCTACACCTTC.